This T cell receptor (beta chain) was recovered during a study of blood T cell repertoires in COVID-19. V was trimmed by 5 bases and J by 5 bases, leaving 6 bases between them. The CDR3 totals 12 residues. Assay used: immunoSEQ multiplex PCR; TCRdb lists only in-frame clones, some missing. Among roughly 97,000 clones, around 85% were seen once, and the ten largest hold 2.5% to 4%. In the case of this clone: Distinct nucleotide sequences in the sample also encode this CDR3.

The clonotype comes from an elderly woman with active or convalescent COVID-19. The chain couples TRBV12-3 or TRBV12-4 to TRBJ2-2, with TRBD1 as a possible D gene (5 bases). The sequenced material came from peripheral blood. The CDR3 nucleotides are TGTGCCAGCAGTAGGGGAACCGGGGAGCTGTTTTTT. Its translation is CASSRGTGELFF.